The rows below give T cell receptor beta chains drawn from one sample of a study of cytomegalovirus exposure and HLA in healthy donors. Sequenced by immunoSEQ multiplex PCR; TCRdb stores in-frame clones only, minus some. This table holds under 150,000 clones, approximately 80% found once. Source material: PBMCs. These receptors all come from a woman in her thirties or forties in good health and CMV-seronegative. CDR3s include the opening cysteine and the closing phenylalanine or tryptophan. Each record gives: V gene, D gene, clone size, J gene, CDR3 DNA, CDR3 protein. The D gene is left open where the match is weak. Only part of the rows carry a size: once, few, many, or a class if the clone is expanded.

>TRBV11-1|-|-|TRBJ1-1
TGTGCCAGCAGCCGAACGGGACACGCCATGAACACTGAAGCTTTCTTT
CASSRTGHAMNTEAFF
>TRBV27|TRBD1|-|TRBJ1-3
TGTGCCAGCAAAACAGGGGACGGCCGAAACACCATATATTTT
CASKTGDGRNTIYF
>TRBV12-5|-|-|TRBJ1-2
TGTGCTAGTGGTGCAGACTCGGGTGGAGGCTACACCTTC
CASGADSGGGYTF
>TRBV9|TRBD2|-|TRBJ2-3
TGTGCCAGCGGACTAGCGATCACAGATACGCAGTATTTT
CASGLAITDTQYF
>TRBV7-3|-|-|TRBJ2-5
TGTGCCAGCAGCTTAAGAGCCCAAGAGACCCAGTACTTC
CASSLRAQETQYF
>TRBV30|TRBD1|-|TRBJ2-7
TGTGCCTGGAGCCCGGACAGGGGGCGCGAGCAGTACTTC
CAWSPDRGREQYF
>TRBV28|-|-|TRBJ1-3
TGTGCCAGCAAGGTTCGATGGAGCTCTGGAAACACCATATATTTT
CASKVRWSSGNTIYF
>TRBV30|TRBD1|-|TRBJ1-1
TGTGCCTGGAGTGGTGCGAGGAACAGGGGGTCCACTGAAGCTTTCTTT
CAWSGARNRGSTEAFF
>TRBV19|-|-|TRBJ2-3
TGTGCCAGTAGTATGTGGGGGGCAGATACGCAGTATTTT
CASSMWGADTQYF
>TRBV7-9|TRBD2|-|TRBJ2-7
TGTGCCAGCTCGACTAGCGGGAGTTTCTACGAGCAGTACTTC
CASSTSGSFYEQYF
>TRBV7-8|TRBD2|-|TRBJ2-1
TGTGCCAGCAGCTTAGGTGGGGCGGGGGGGCCCTACAATGAGCAGTTCTTC
CASSLGGAGGPYNEQFF
>TRBV30|-|few|TRBJ1-2
TGTGCCTGGAGTCGACAGGTTCGGGGCTACACCTTC
CAWSRQVRGYTF
>TRBV9|TRBD2|-|TRBJ2-3
TGTGCCAGCAGCGTGACTAGCGGGGGCACAGATACGCAGTATTTT
CASSVTSGGTDTQYF
>TRBV10-3|-|-|TRBJ2-2
TGTGCCATCAGTGAGTCCAGGGATATCACCGGGGAGCTGTTTTTT
CAISESRDITGELFF
>TRBV5-6|TRBD1|-|TRBJ2-1
TGTGCCAGCAGCTTACAGGGGTCTCAGATAGATGAGCAGTTCTTC
CASSLQGSQIDEQFF
>TRBV19|-|-|TRBJ1-2
TGTGCCAGTTCCAGGGATCTAGCTAACTATGGCTACACCTTC
CASSRDLANYGYTF
>TRBV28|TRBD2|-|TRBJ2-1
TGTGCCAGCAGCCACGGACTAGCGGGAGTTAGCTCCTACAATGAGCAGTTCTTC
CASSHGLAGVSSYNEQFF
>TRBV4-2|-|-|TRBJ2-3
TGTGCCAGCAGCCAAGTTCTGGATACGCAGTATTTT
CASSQVLDTQYF
>TRBV28|TRBD2|-|TRBJ2-3
TGTGCCAGCAGTTTATGGACTAGCGGGAGGGGCACAGATACGCAGTATTTT
CASSLWTSGRGTDTQYF
>TRBV6-6|-|-|TRBJ1-3
TGTGCCAGCAGTTACGTTGGGGGCGGAAACACCATATATTTT
CASSYVGGGNTIYF
>TRBV11-2|-|-|TRBJ2-7
TGTGCCAGCAGCTTGGGGACATTCCACCTCTACGAGCAGTACTTC
CASSLGTFHLYEQYF
>TRBV29-1|TRBD1|-|TRBJ1-1
TGCAGCGTTGAGGGGACAGGGGGAGGTGGCCGGTACACTGAAGCTTTCTTT
CSVEGTGGGGRYTEAFF
>TRBV5-1|TRBD1|-|TRBJ1-5
TGCGCCAGCAGCGACGGGACAGGGGGGAACCAGCCCCAGCATTTT
CASSDGTGGNQPQHF
>TRBV29-1|-|-|TRBJ1-1
TGCAGCGTTGAAGTCCCCACCGGGAACACTGAAGCTTTCTTT
CSVEVPTGNTEAFF
>TRBV9|TRBD1|-|TRBJ2-1
TGTGCCAGCAGCATGACAGGGGCTCAATCCCCAAATGGGGAGCAGTTCTTC
CASSMTGAQSPNGEQFF
>TRBV18|-|-|TRBJ2-3
TGTGCCAGCTCTATCACAGATACGCAGTATTTT
CASSITDTQYF
>TRBV9|TRBD2|-|TRBJ2-1
TGTGCCAGCAGCGGGACTAGCGGGGGGGGGAATGAGCAGTTCTTC
CASSGTSGGGNEQFF
>TRBV6-1|TRBD2|-|TRBJ2-7
TGTGCCAGCAGTGCCAGCGGGAGGGGAGACGAGCAGTACTTC
CASSASGRGDEQYF
>TRBV28|-|-|TRBJ1-6
TGTGCCAGCAGTTTTGGGGCAGGGGTAATGTCACCCCTCCACTTT
CASSFGAGVMSPLHF
>TRBV5-1|TRBD2|-|TRBJ2-7
TGCGCCAGCAGAGTGAGCGGGGGGTACTACGAGCAGTACTTC
CASRVSGGYYEQYF
>TRBV9|-|-|TRBJ1-1
TGTGCCAGCAGCGCTTTGGGGGGACGGGCTGAAGCTTTCTTT
CASSALGGRAEAFF
>TRBV6-6|-|-|TRBJ1-4
TGTGCCAGCAGTCACGGACAGTCGCCTAATGAAAAACTGTTTTTT
CASSHGQSPNEKLFF
>TRBV10-3|TRBD2|-|TRBJ2-2
TGTGCCACACAGGTTAGCGGGACTAACACCGGGGAGCTGTTTTTT
CATQVSGTNTGELFF
>TRBV11-3|-|-|TRBJ1-1
TGTGCCAGCAGCTTAGGGACAAGTCAGAAAGCTTTCTTT
CASSLGTSQKAFF
>TRBV13|TRBD2|-|TRBJ2-1
TGTGCCAGCAGCTTTAGCGGGGGGCGTCGGGATGAGCAGTTCTTC
CASSFSGGRRDEQFF
>TRBV9|TRBD2|-|TRBJ2-1
TGTGCCAGCACACCGCCAATTTGGACTAGCATCTATGAGCAGTTCTTC
CASTPPIWTSIYEQFF
>TRBV15|TRBD2|medium-sized|TRBJ2-1
TGTGCCACCAGCGGACCGGGCGGGGGAGGGAACAATGAGCAGTTCTTC
CATSGPGGGGNNEQFF
>TRBV7-9|-|-|TRBJ2-5
TGTGCCAGCAGCTTATTAACCGGGGAAAAAGAGACCCAGTACTTC
CASSLLTGEKETQYF
>TRBV7-8|TRBD2|few|TRBJ2-5
TGTGCCAGCAGTCCGGGACTAGCGGGGGACCAGTACTTC
CASSPGLAGDQYF
>TRBV2|-|-|TRBJ2-7
TGTGCCAGTTTTCTGGGGGACGACAGGAAGTACTTT
CASFLGDDRKYF
>TRBV14|TRBD2|-|TRBJ2-3
TGTGCCAGCAGCCAAGGGACTAGCGGAACCTTAACCCCAGATACGCAGTATTTT
CASSQGTSGTLTPDTQYF
>TRBV6-4|-|-|TRBJ1-3
TGTGCCAGTGGGGGGGGGCGGGGAAACACCATATATTTT
CASGGGRGNTIYF
>TRBV6-6|-|-|TRBJ2-7
TGTGCCAGCAGTAACGGAGACGGCTACGAGCAGTACTTC
CASSNGDGYEQYF
>TRBV19|-|-|TRBJ2-7
TGTGCCAGTAGTCCTAGGAGTGGAGAGCAGTACTTC
CASSPRSGEQYF
>TRBV7-9|TRBD1|-|TRBJ2-5
TGTTCCAGCAGTTACAGAACTCAGGGGGCTGGGGAGACCCAGTACTTC
CSSSYRTQGAGETQYF
>TRBV19|TRBD2|-|TRBJ2-1
TGTGCCAGTATTTCTAGCGGCGGCTCCTACAATGAGCAGTTCTTC
CASISSGGSYNEQFF
>TRBV14|-|-|TRBJ1-1
TGTGCCAGCAGAGGACAGAGCATGAACACTGAAGCCTTCTTT
CASRGQSMNTEAFF
>TRBV30|TRBD2|-|TRBJ2-5
TGTGCCTGGAGTGTACTAGCGGGAGAGACCCAGTACTTC
CAWSVLAGETQYF
>TRBV9|-|-|TRBJ1-1
TGTGCCAGCACCGGGGGGGAGACTGAAGCTTTCTTT
CASTGGETEAFF
>TRBV6-1|TRBD1|-|TRBJ1-5
TGTGCCAGCAGAGGGGGCGCGGATCAGCCCCAGCATTTT
CASRGGADQPQHF
>TRBV7-8|TRBD1|-|TRBJ1-5
TGTGCCAGCAGCTGGGGGACAGGGCTATATAGCAATCAGCCCCAGCATTTT
CASSWGTGLYSNQPQHF
>TRBV5-1|TRBD2|few|TRBJ2-2
TGCGCCAGCAGCTTCCGGGGGGTGGACACCGGGGAGCTGTTTTTT
CASSFRGVDTGELFF
>TRBV7-6|TRBD2|-|TRBJ2-2
TGTGCCAGCAGCTTAACCGGGACTAGCGGGAGGGCCATCACCGGGGAGCTGTTTTTT
CASSLTGTSGRAITGELFF
>TRBV6-6|-|few|TRBJ1-1
TGTGCCAACAGCCGCGGGCGGATGAACACTGAAGCTTTCTTT
CANSRGRMNTEAFF
>TRBV6-5|TRBD2|-|TRBJ2-3
TGTGCCAGCAGCCTGACGGGGGGTCGGGATACGCAGTATTTT
CASSLTGGRDTQYF
>TRBV27|-|-|TRBJ1-3
TGTGCCAGCTGGACAGCCCCTGGAAACACCATATATTTT
CASWTAPGNTIYF
>TRBV9|TRBD2|-|TRBJ2-7
TGTGCCAGCAGCCCAACCGGGACTAGCGGGGGTTCCGAGCAGTACTTC
CASSPTGTSGGSEQYF